Below, one T cell receptor (beta chain) is given with its context. Its antigen is unidentified. The data stem from a study of cytomegalovirus exposure and HLA in healthy donors. Study conclusions and caveats: DRB1 had the most TCR associations and HLA-C the fewest, a later analysis found, with rates varying by HLA locus.

A multiplex PCR was run with 60 Vbeta primers and 13 Jbeta primers. Assay used: immunoSEQ multiplex PCR; TCRdb lists only in-frame clones, some missing. The repertoire holds 150,000 to 200,000 clones, 65% to 85% seen once, with 6.3% in the top ten. V shed 0 bases, J shed 5 bases, and the junction held 19 bases outside the gene matches. Germline CDR1 is SGHRS and CDR2 is YFSETQ. CDR3 size: 20 residues. The rearrangement links TRBV5-1 to TRBJ2-2; 7 bases agree with TRBD2. The sequencing sample was made of PBMCs. The receptor's source is a male donor in good health and CMV-seropositive. CDR3 amino acids: CASSLGGGLWTRGETGELFF. CDR3 bases: TGCGCCAGCAGCTTGGGGGGGGGACTGTGGACTAGAGGAGAGACCGGGGAGCTGTTTTTT.